The 10 T cell receptor beta chains listed next were all sequenced from one sample in a study of B cell selection in AIRE deficiency. Clones were read by immunoSEQ multiplex PCR, and TCRdb kept only the in-frame ones, dropping some. Counted here are 15,000 or so clones, just over 90% occurring once; the ten biggest clones make up about 1%. The regulatory T cell sort gate was CD4+CD25hiCD127low/negative. Sequencing used Tregs sorted from PBMCs. These receptors were obtained from a human donor with AIRE deficiency.

The J gene is TRBJ2-5, the V gene TRBV18; TRBD1 is a possible D gene (6 bases). The germline V and J ends were trimmed by 3 bases and 7 bases, with 12 bases remaining between them. This CDR3 region has 13 residues. Germline V gene lookup returns CDR1 KGHSH and CDR2 LQKENI. The CDR3 bases are TGTGCCAGCTCACCCTCGGACAGCCCGACCCAGTACTTC. As protein: CASSPSDSPTQYF.

The DNA of the CDR3 is TGCGCCAGCAGCGTTGCGGGGCGCCCGGCACCTGGGGCCAACGTCCTGACTTTC. It translates to CASSVAGRPAPGANVLTF. The gene calls are TRBV5-1 and TRBJ2-6; perhaps TRBD2 as D (6 bases). The germline V and J ends were trimmed by 4 bases and 2 bases, with 19 bases remaining between them. Looked up from germline, CDR1 is SGHRS and CDR2 is YFSETQ. This CDR3 is built from 18 residues.

The gene calls are TRBV7-2 and TRBJ2-6, with D hard to call. The CDR3 spans 18 residues. CDR1 and CDR2 from the germline V gene are SGHTA and FQGNSA. V was pared by 1 base and J by 0 bases, with 13 bases between. CDR3 sequence reads: CASSLVGGLGSGANVLTF. The DNA of the CDR3 is TGTGCCAGCAGCTTAGTAGGTGGTTTGGGCTCTGGGGCCAACGTCCTGACTTTC.

V and J are TRBV6-6 and TRBJ2-7, with a weak D call TRBD1 (6 bases). CDR3 length equals 13 residues. Trimming shortened V by 5 bases and J by 1 base, and 9 bases separated the two germline ends. Germline values: CDR1 MNHNY, CDR2 SVGAGI (reference sequence). The CDR3 is CASSGRGSYEQYF. The CDR3 DNA sequence: TGTGCCAGCAGTGGCAGGGGATCCTACGAGCAGTACTTC.

The chain is built from TRBV28 and TRBJ1-1; D is uncertain. V was clipped by 3 bases and J by 4 bases, with 12 bases between them. The germline V gene encodes CDR1 MDHEN and CDR2 SYDVKM. The CDR3 is 14 residues long. CDR3 protein: CASSLNSRSTEAFF. Written as DNA, the CDR3 is TGTGCCAGCAGTTTGAATTCCCGGAGCACTGAAGCTTTCTTT. Together with reference TRBV28 and TRBJ1-1, the CDR3 gives the full variable domain: DVKVTQSSRYLVKRTGEKVFLECVQDMDHENMFWYRQDPGLGLRLIYFSYDVKMKEKGDIPEGYSVSREKKERFSLILESASTNQTSMYLCASSLNSRSTEAFFGQGTRLTVV.

The rearrangement joins TRBV5-1 to TRBJ2-3, with 9 nucleotides matching TRBD2. The V gene's germline CDR1 is SGHRS and CDR2 YFSETQ. The CDR3 is made up of 15 amino acids. With V trimmed by 2 bases and J by 4 bases, 5 bases remained unmatched. CDR3 loop: CASSFRLAGPDTQYF. The CDR3 coding sequence is TGCGCCAGCAGCTTTCGGCTAGCGGGACCAGATACGCAGTATTTT.

The chain joins TRBV6-5 to TRBJ1-1; 9 positions agree with TRBD1. This CDR3 contains 14 residues. Germline V gene sequence: CDR1 MNHEY, CDR2 SVGAGI. With 5 bases clipped from V and 2 bases from J, the junction kept 3 bases outside the gene matches. In nucleotides, the CDR3 is TGTGCCAGCAGTCGACAGGGGGGAAACACTGAAGCTTTCTTT. As protein: CASSRQGGNTEAFF.

This clone appeared a single time. The chain has TRBV6-6 and TRBJ1-1; D is uncertain. The CDR3 extends over 16 amino acids. CDR1 is MNHNY, CDR2 SVGAGI, per germline (reference sequence). Deletions cut 6 bases from V and 0 bases from J, with 17 bases between. CDR3 protein: CASRPGSARMNTEAFF. DNA for the CDR3: TGTGCCAGCAGGCCCGGTTCGGCGAGAATGAACACTGAAGCTTTCTTT.

The chain recombines TRBV9 with TRBJ2-1, with D possibly called TRBD1 or TRBD2 (5 bases each). From germline, CDR1 is SGDLS and CDR2 YYNGEE. CDR3 length: 16 residues. The V and J ends lost 4 bases and 3 bases respectively, with 17 bases between them. CDR3: CASSPGAIERYNEQFF. The CDR3 nucleotides are TGTGCCAGCAGCCCCGGGGCAATTGAACGCTACAATGAGCAGTTCTTC.

The V gene is TRBV29-1, the J gene TRBJ1-2; D not certain. The CDR3 length is 12 residues. Trimming left V 4 bases short and J 1 base short, with 7 bases between. CDR1 is SQVTM, CDR2 ANQGSEA, per germline. CDR3 sequence reads: CSVAINNYGYTF. The CDR3 nucleotides read TGCAGCGTTGCAATCAATAACTATGGCTACACCTTC. Filled out from reference TRBV29-1 and TRBJ1-2, the complete variable domain reads SAVISQKPSRDICQRGTSLTIQCQVDSQVTMMFWYRQQPGQSLTLIATANQGSEATYESGFVIDKFPISRPNLTFSTLTVSNMSPEDSSIYLCSVAINNYGYTFGSGTRLTVV.